The clone carrying this TCR beta chain has ten or more counts. The antigen is unknown. This specimen comes from a study of molecular identifiers for immune sequencing clone quantification. TCRdb re-analysed the PCR reads in MiXCR, keeping a single row per CDR3 protein. The sample holds over 600,000 distinct CDR3 sequences; less than 20% are singletons and the top ten take under 0.95%. Whole-study findings and limits: Over 98% of CMV-specific effector molecules, but under 1% of naive ones, were in clones above 20 copies.

From roughly 21,000 to 960,000 sorted cells, naive CD8 libraries were generated with 10%, 30% or 50% RNA. Based on a CD8+CD4-CCR7+CD45RA+ profile, naive CD8 T cells were sorted. V dropped 4 bases and J dropped 0; count of bases not matched to a gene: 7. This CDR3 is 16 amino acids long. The germline gives CDR1 DFQATT, CDR2 SNEGSKA (reference sequence). This clonotype was sampled from a human donor in good health. Some libraries in this study had Jurkat cell RNA spiked in. The chain employs TRBV20-1 and TRBJ1-4; 8 bases fit TRBD1. Sample: naive CD8+ T cells from blood, with Jurkat cell RNA spiked in. The subset was: FACS-sorted CD8+CD4-CCR7+CD45RA+ naive T cells. CDR3 DNA: TGCAGTGCTACGACAGGGGACCTTGCAACTAATGAAAAACTGTTTTTT. Encoded protein: CSATTGDLATNEKLFF.